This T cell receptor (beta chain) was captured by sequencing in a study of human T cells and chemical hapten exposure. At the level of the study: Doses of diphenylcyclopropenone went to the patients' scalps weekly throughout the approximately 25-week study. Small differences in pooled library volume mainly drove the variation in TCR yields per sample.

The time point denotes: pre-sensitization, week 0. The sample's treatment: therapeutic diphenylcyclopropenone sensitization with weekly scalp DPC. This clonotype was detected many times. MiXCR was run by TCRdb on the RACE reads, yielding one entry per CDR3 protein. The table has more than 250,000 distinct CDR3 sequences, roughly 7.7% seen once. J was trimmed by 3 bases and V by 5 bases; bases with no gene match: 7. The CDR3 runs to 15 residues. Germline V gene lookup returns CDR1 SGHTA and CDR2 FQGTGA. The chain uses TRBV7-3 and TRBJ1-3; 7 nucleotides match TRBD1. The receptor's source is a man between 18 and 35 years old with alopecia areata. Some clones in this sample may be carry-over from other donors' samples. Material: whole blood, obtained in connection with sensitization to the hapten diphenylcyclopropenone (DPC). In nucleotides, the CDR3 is TGTGCCAGCAGCCTTAGGGGGCTGGATGGAAACACCATATATTTT. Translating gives CASSLRGLDGNTIYF.